The 7 T cell receptor beta chains presented below share a single source sample, sequenced in a study of T cell responses to AZD1222 COVID-19 vaccine. Clones were sequenced by immunoSEQ multiplex PCR, and TCRdb holds only the in-frame ones, with some missing. The table has over 150,000 clones, roughly 88% seen once; the top ten hold about 9.9%. The sequencing here drew on peripheral blood, taken 28 days after the second AZD1222 dose. The receptor source for this set is an adult who received the AZD1222 COVID-19 vaccine.

The V call is TRBV21-1, the J call TRBJ2-7. TRBV21-1 is annotated as a pseudogene. There are 15 residues in the CDR3. The CDR3 region has the DNA TGTGCCCTTGGTGGGCGGATCGTCCATGACTACGAGCAGTACTTC. Translated: CALGGRIVHDYEQYF.

The chain employs TRBV7-8 and TRBJ2-7; a weak D match, TRBD1 (6 bases). The germline CDR1 and CDR2 sequences are SGHVS and FQNEAQ. Trimming took 1 base from V and 0 from J, leaving 7 bases between them. The CDR3 spans 14 residues. The CDR3 region is CASSLGDTSYEQYF. For the CDR3, the DNA is TGTGCCAGCAGCTTAGGGGACACCTCCTACGAGCAGTACTTC. Supplemented by reference TRBV7-8 and TRBJ2-7, the full variable domain reads GAGVSQSPRYKVAKRGQDVALRCDPISGHVSLFWYQQALGQGPEFLTYFQNEAQLDKSGLPSDRFFAERPEGSVSTLKIQRTQQEDSAVYLCASSLGDTSYEQYFGPGTRLTVT.

The rearrangement links TRBV19 to TRBJ2-7; possible D gene TRBD1, 6 bases. Trimming pared 5 bases from V and 5 bases from J, leaving 13 bases between. Germline CDR1 reads LNHDA; CDR2 reads SQIVND (reference sequence). This CDR3 is 13 amino acids long. The CDR3, as DNA: TGTGCCAGTAGTCCTCAGGGGCGGAACGAGCAGTACTTC. This translates into CASSPQGRNEQYF.

This clone occurred a few times. The rearrangement joins TRBV9 to TRBJ1-1, with 8 bases lining up with TRBD1. This CDR3 spans 14 amino acids. Germline loops: CDR1 SGDLS, CDR2 YYNGEE. Trimming removed 0 bases from V and 7 bases from J; junction bases left unmatched: 5. DNA for the CDR3: TGTGCCAGCAGCGTAGATCAACAGGGGGTTGAAGCTTTCTTT. This sequence encodes CASSVDQQGVEAFF.

The chain recombines TRBV10-3 with TRBJ1-5; 7 bases align to TRBD1. Germline lookup yields CDR1 ENHRY and CDR2 SYGVKD. The ends lost 4 bases at V and 7 bases at J; junction bases unmatched: 10. The CDR3 loop spans 15 amino acids. The CDR3, as DNA: TGTGCCATCAGTGGCGAAGGGGGCTCGGGGCAGCCCCAGCATTTT. Its translation is CAISGEGGSGQPQHF.

The V gene is TRBV4-3, the J gene TRBJ2-3, with D perhaps being TRBD1 or TRBD2 (6 bases each). The CDR3 has 15 residues. V was trimmed by 4 bases and J by 4 bases, leaving 15 bases between them. CDR1 and CDR2 (germline): LGHNA, YSLEER. This CDR3 is CASSPSGARADTQYF. The CDR3 region has the DNA TGCGCCAGCAGCCCGTCGGGGGCTCGGGCAGATACGCAGTATTTT.

This chain connects TRBV10-3 to TRBJ2-2; TRBD2 is a possible D gene (6 bases). V lost 0 bases to trimming and J lost 4 bases, with 6 bases between them. This CDR3 comprises 14 residues. The V gene's germline CDR1 is ENHRY and CDR2 SYGVKD. The CDR3 sequence is CAISESGGTGELFF. The CDR3, as DNA: TGTGCCATCAGTGAGTCCGGGGGCACCGGGGAGCTGTTTTTT.